This T cell receptor beta chain derives from a study of cytomegalovirus exposure and HLA in healthy donors. Study-level points and caveats: A later analysis reportedly found that, within productive TCRs, an Asian-associated ancestry cluster had fewer N-insertions than the mean observed across the 666 donors.

The PCR made use of 60 Vbeta and 13 Jbeta primers. Repertoires were generated with immunoSEQ multiplex PCR, while TCRdb's copy carries only in-frame clones and drops some. The sample shows about 180,000 clones, over 70% of them seen only once. The table lists this clone with a few counts. Its antigen is as yet unknown. There are 14 residues in the CDR3. The germline CDR1 and CDR2 sequences are SGHRS and YFSETQ. The V end lost 1 base, the J end lost 5 bases, and 13 bases lay between the germline ends. What was sequenced was PBMCs. The J gene is TRBJ2-7, the V gene TRBV5-1; a possible D gene is TRBD1 (5 bases). This TCR was sampled from a male donor in good health and CMV-seronegative. DNA of the CDR3: TGCGCCAGCAGCTTGATGGGGCAGGTCCACGAGCAGTACTTC. This gives the protein CASSLMGQVHEQYF. Full variable domain (outside the CDR3, taken from reference TRBV5-1 and TRBJ2-7): KAGVTQTPRYLIKTRGQQVTLSCSPISGHRSVSWYQQTPGQGLQFLFEYFSETQRNKGNFPGRFSGRQFSNSRSEMNVSTLELGDSALYLCASSLMGQVHEQYFGPGTRLTVT.